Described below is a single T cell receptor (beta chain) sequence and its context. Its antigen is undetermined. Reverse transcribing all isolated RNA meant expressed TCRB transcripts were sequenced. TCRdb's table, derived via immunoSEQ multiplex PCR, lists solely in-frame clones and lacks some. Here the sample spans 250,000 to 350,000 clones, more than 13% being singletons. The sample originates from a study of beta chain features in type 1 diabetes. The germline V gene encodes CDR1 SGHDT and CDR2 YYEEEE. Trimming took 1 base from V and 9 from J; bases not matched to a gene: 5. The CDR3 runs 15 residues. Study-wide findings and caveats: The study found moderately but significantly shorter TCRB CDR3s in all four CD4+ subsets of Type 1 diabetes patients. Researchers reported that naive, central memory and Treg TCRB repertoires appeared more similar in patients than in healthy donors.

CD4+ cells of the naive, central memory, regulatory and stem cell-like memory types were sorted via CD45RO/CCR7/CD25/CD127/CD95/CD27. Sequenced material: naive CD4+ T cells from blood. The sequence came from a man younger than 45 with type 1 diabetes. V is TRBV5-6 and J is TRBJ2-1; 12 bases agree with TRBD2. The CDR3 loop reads CASSLLLAGGGEQFF. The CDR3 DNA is TGTGCCAGCAGCTTGTTACTAGCGGGAGGTGGTGAGCAGTTCTTC.